The sequence of this TCR beta chain was determined in a study of T cells in Graves' hyperthyroidism and ophthalmopathy. This clonotype was observed a handful of times. Its antigen is unknown. In germline, CDR1 is SGHRS, CDR2 YFSETQ. The CDR3 consists of 15 residues. With V trimmed by 4 bases and J by 4 bases, 7 bases remained unmatched. Researchers took RNA transcripts and amplified the TCR beta CDR3 regions from them. First-round RT-PCR targeting the TCR CDR3 was performed with the HTBI primer set. In TCRdb, the multiplex PCR reads were re-called with MiXCR into one record per CDR3 protein. The sample includes approximately 370,000 distinct CDR3 sequences, 14% to 15% of them seen just once. Points from the study as a whole: Appearing also in blood were most of the thyroid clonotypes expanded above 0.001.

The genes are TRBV5-1 and TRBJ2-2, with TRBD1 matching 7 bases. Sequences were obtained from blood. The origin of this receptor is a woman aged 25 to 39 with Graves' hyperthyroidism. The CDR3 coding sequence is TGCGCCAGCAGCCCCGCCGCAGGGGGCACCGGGGAGCTGTTTTTT. The encoded protein is CASSPAAGGTGELFF.